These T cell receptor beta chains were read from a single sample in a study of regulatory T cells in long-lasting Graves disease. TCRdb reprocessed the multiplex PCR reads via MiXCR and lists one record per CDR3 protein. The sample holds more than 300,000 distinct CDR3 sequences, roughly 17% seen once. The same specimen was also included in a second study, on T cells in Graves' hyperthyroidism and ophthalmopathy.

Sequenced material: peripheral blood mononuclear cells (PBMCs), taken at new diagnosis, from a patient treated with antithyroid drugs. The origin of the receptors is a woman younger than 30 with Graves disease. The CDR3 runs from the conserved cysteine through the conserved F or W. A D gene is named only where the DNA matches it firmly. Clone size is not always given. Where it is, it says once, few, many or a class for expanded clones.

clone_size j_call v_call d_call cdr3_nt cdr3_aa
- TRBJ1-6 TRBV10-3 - TGTGCCATCGCCTCAGCTTGGGGTAATTCACCCCTCCACTTT CAIASAWGNSPLHF
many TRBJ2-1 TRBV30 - TGTGCCGCATACAGGGCTAAAGGTGGCCAGGAGCAGTTCTTC CAAYRAKGGQEQFF
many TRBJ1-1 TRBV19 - TGTGCCAGTAGTGAACTGGGGGGCACTGAAGCTTTCTTT CASSELGGTEAFF
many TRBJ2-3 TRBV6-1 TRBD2 TGTGCCAGCAGACAGGGACTAGCGGGGGGAAATACGCAGTATTTT CASRQGLAGGNTQYF
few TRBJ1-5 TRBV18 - TGTGCCAGCTCACTAGGCGGGGACGAGCAGCCCCAGCATTTT CASSLGGDEQPQHF
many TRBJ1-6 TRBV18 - TGTGCCAGCTCATCCTTTCAGGGTTTGGGTAATTCACCCCTCCACTTT CASSSFQGLGNSPLHF
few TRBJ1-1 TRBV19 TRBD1 TGTGCCAGTAGCCGGGGGACAGGAACTGAAGCTTTCTTT CASSRGTGTEAFF
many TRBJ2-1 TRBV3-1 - TGTGCCAGCAGCCCCTCCACTCCAGGGAATGAGCAGTTCTTC CASSPSTPGNEQFF
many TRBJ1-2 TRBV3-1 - TGTGCCAGCAGCCAAGTGGACCGTGATGGCTACACCTTC CASSQVDRDGYTF
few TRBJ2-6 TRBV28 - TGTGCCAGCAGTCCCATCTTGGGAGCTGGGGCCAACGTCCTGACTTTC CASSPILGAGANVLTF
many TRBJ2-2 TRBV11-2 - TGTGCCAGCAGCTCTCGGAGGGCAGGAACCGGGGAGCTGTTTTTT CASSSRRAGTGELFF
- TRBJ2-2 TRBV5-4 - TGTGCCAGCAGCCTAGGCGACCCGGAGGTCGGGGAGCTGTTTTTT CASSLGDPEVGELFF
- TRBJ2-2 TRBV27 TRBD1 TGTGCCAGCAGTTTCGCGGACAGGGAGGACACCGGGGAGCTGTTTTTT CASSFADREDTGELFF
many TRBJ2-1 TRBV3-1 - TGTGCCAGCAGCCAACTAGCCCGGAACGAGCAGTTCTTC CASSQLARNEQFF
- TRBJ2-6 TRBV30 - TGTGCCTGGAGTATCTCTGGGGCCAACGTCCTGACTTTC CAWSISGANVLTF
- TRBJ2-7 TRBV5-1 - TGCGCCAGCAGCGGGTCGCGGGACGGGCCCTACGAGCAGTACTTC CASSGSRDGPYEQYF
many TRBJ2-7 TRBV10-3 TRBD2 TGTGCCACCCGACTAGCGGGAGGGTACGAGCAGTACTTC CATRLAGGYEQYF
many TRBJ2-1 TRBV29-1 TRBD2 TGCAGCGTTGAAGATCGGACTAGCGCTTACAATGAGCAGTTCTTC CSVEDRTSAYNEQFF
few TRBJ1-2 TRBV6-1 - TGTGCCACGGGGGGCCCGGGCTATGGCTACACCTTC CATGGPGYGYTF
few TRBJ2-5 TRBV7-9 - TGTGCCAGCAGCCGAGAGAAGGAGACCCAGTACTTC CASSREKETQYF
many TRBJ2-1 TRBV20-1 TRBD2 TGCAGTGCTAGAGAGACGGGAGGGGGGGAGTTCTTC CSARETGGGEFF
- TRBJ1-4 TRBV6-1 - TGTGCCAGCAGTGGTGCCAATAATGAAAAACTGTTTTTT CASSGANNEKLFF
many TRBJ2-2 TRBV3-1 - TGTGCCAGCAGCCAACTAGGCACCGGGGAGCTGTTTTTT CASSQLGTGELFF
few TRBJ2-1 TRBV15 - TGTGCCACCAGCGGTAGGAGCGAGACAGGCTCCTACAATGAGCAGTTCTTC CATSGRSETGSYNEQFF
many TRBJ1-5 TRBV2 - TGTGCCAGCGGGGAAACAGATAGCAATCAGCCCCAGCATTTT CASGETDSNQPQHF
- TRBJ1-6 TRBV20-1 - TGCAGTGCTCGCGCGGGTAATTCACCCCTCCACTTT CSARAGNSPLHF